This entry lists 32 T cell receptor beta chains sequenced from one sample in a study of T cells in Graves' hyperthyroidism and ophthalmopathy. Amplification yielded TCR beta CDR3 regions, with RNA transcripts as the source. The TCR CDR3 was amplified in a first-round RT-PCR using the HTBI primer set. TCRdb used MiXCR to reprocess the multiplex PCR reads, holding one entry per CDR3 protein. Altogether approximately 500,000 distinct CDR3 sequences are present, 46% being singletons, with the ten largest covering approximately 8.4%. Sequences were obtained from peripheral blood or thyroid tissue (not recorded which). All receptors come from a woman aged 18-29 years with Graves' hyperthyroidism.

The table lists this clonotype with a count of one. This rearrangement joins TRBV7-9 to TRBJ2-7, with D tentatively TRBD1 or TRBD2 (5 bases each). Per the germline V gene, CDR1 is SEHNR and CDR2 is FQNEAQ (reference sequence). The CDR3 has 15 residues. Trimming took 2 bases from V and 2 from J, leaving 13 bases between them. The DNA for the CDR3 is TGTGCCAGCAGCTTAACTGGCAGAGGGGCCTACGAGCAGTACTTC. It specifies CASSLTGRGAYEQYF.

The gene calls are TRBV11-2 and TRBJ2-3; TRBD1 matches 7 bases. Germline-derived CDR1 and CDR2 are SGHAT and FQNNGV. The CDR3 length is 13 residues. Germline trimming cut 3 bases from V and 4 bases from J; bases unmatched to any gene: 1. CDR3 protein: CASSFDRADTQYF. In DNA form, the CDR3 reads TGTGCCAGCAGCTTTGACAGGGCAGATACGCAGTATTTT.

This rearrangement joins TRBV12-3 or TRBV12-4 to TRBJ2-2, with 9 bases identical to TRBD1. The CDR3 spans 16 residues. V trimming: 5 bases; J trimming: 6 bases; junction bases outside the gene matches: 10. The CDR3 region has the DNA TGTGCCAGCAGTACCGACAGGGGGGGCGACGCCGGGGAGCTGTTTTTT. It encodes CASSTDRGGDAGELFF.

The rearrangement joins TRBV6-6 to TRBJ1-2; D remains ambiguous. The CDR3 has 17 residues. Trimming took off 5 bases at V and 0 bases at J, with 19 bases between the two ends. Per the germline V gene, CDR1 is MNHNY and CDR2 is SVGAGI (reference sequence). The CDR3 loop is CASSEKFWARTNYGYTF. In DNA form, the CDR3 reads TGTGCCAGCAGTGAAAAATTCTGGGCCAGGACTAACTATGGCTACACCTTC.

The rearrangement links TRBV2 to TRBJ2-7; 7 nucleotides match TRBD2. The V segment lost 4 bases and the J segment 3 bases; nucleotides outside the gene matches: 6. This CDR3 comprises 14 residues. The germline V gene encodes CDR1 SNHLY and CDR2 FYNNEI. As DNA, the CDR3 is TGTGCCAGCAGTGTAGCGGGTGGTAACTACGAGCAGTACTTC. Its translation is CASSVAGGNYEQYF.

The CDR3 coding sequence is TGTGCCAGCACCCCCTCAGGGACTGGGAACACTGAAGCTTTCTTT. Encoded protein: CASTPSGTGNTEAFF. The chain carries TRBV12-3 or TRBV12-4 and TRBJ1-1, with D perhaps TRBD1 (5 bases). The CDR3 length is 15 residues. V lost 7 bases, J lost 1 base, and 16 bases lay in between.

In the case of this clonotype: This may arise from a read error, as a much more abundant clone is one base away. Lacking the conserved final phenylalanine or tryptophan, this CDR3 likely reflects a read error. The CDR3 DNA follows: TGTGCCAGCTCACCGACGGACGGACTAAACTATGGCTACACCCTC. Its protein product is CASSPTDGLNYGYTL. The gene calls are TRBV11-2 and TRBJ1-2; D ambiguous. The germline V and J ends were trimmed by 8 bases and 2 bases, with 18 bases remaining between them. This CDR3 comprises 15 residues. Germline CDR1 reads SGHAT; CDR2 reads FQNNGV.

In its sample, this clonotype was seen many times. The chain carries TRBV12-3 or TRBV12-4 and TRBJ1-5, with 8 bases aligning to TRBD1. Unmatched junction bases numbered 11, after V lost 3 bases and J lost 7 bases. The CDR3 covers 16 residues. In DNA, the CDR3 is TGTGCCAGCAGTTTCGGGACAGGCTTCACACCCCAGCCCCAGCATTTT. It yields the protein CASSFGTGFTPQPQHF.

The DNA of the CDR3 is TGTGCGGGACAGGACTCAAACTATGGCTACACCTTC. It translates to CAGQDSNYGYTF. The rearrangement joins TRBV25-1 to TRBJ1-2; 8 nucleotides align to TRBD1. CDR1 MGHDK and CDR2 SYGVNS come from the germline V gene. The CDR3 runs 12 residues.

This clonotype was detected only a few times. V and J are TRBV30 and TRBJ2-6, with D perhaps matching TRBD1 (5 bases). The V gene lost 2 bases and the J gene lost 1 base, with 15 bases spanning the gap. CDR3 length: 17 residues. The germline V gene encodes CDR1 GTSNPN and CDR2 SVGIG (reference sequence). The CDR3 DNA follows: TGTGCCTGGAGTTCCCTCGGACACCTATCTGGGGCCAACGTCCTGACTTTC. This codes for CAWSSLGHLSGANVLTF.

In its sample, this clonotype was seen many times. The chain uses TRBV19 and TRBJ2-1; D may be TRBD2 (5 bases). Trimming cost V 3 bases and J 4 bases, with 13 bases left between them. This CDR3 is built from 15 residues. Germline V gene sequence: CDR1 LNHDA, CDR2 SQIVND (reference sequence). CDR3 in DNA: TGTGCCAGTAGTATCGACTATGGCCCTTACAATGAGCAGTTCTTC. Amino acids: CASSIDYGPYNEQFF.

This clonotype counts as medium-sized. The chain carries TRBV29-1 and TRBJ1-1; perhaps TRBD1 as D (6 bases). The CDR3 contains 12 residues. Germline V lookup: CDR1 SQVTM, CDR2 ANQGSEA. The CDR3 reads CGGGHMNTEAFF. CDR3 nucleotide sequence: TGCGGGGGCGGACACATGAACACTGAAGCTTTCTTT.

The chain recombines TRBV29-1 with TRBJ1-2, with D uncertain. The germline CDR1 and CDR2 sequences are SQVTM and ANQGSEA. The CDR3 is made up of 9 amino acids. Trimming stripped 8 bases from V and 11 bases from J, with 12 bases between. CDR3 coding DNA: TGCAGCTTCGGCGGCGGGTACACCTTC. Its translation: CSFGGGYTF.

Details on this clonotype: A much larger clone is a single base away; this may be a read error. The rearrangement uses TRBV2 and TRBJ1-3; D not certain. Per the germline V gene, CDR1 is SNHLY and CDR2 is FYNNEI. The CDR3 spans 15 residues. CDR3 amino acids: CASSLNANSGNAIYF. CDR3 coding DNA: TGTGCCAGCAGTTTAAATGCTAACTCTGGAAACGCCATATATTTT.

Comments on this clonotype: Lacking the conserved final phenylalanine or tryptophan, this CDR3 likely reflects a read error. The chain carries TRBV12-3 or TRBV12-4 and TRBJ1-1, with D possibly matching TRBD1 (5 bases). The CDR3 loop spans 13 amino acids. CDR3 in DNA: TGTGCCAGCAGCTCCTCAGGGAACACTGGAGCTTTCTCT. Translating gives CASSSSGNTGAFS.

The rearrangement uses TRBV18 and TRBJ1-2; D possibly corresponds to TRBD1 (5 bases). The CDR3 is made up of 15 amino acids. Germline loops: CDR1 KGHSH, CDR2 LQKENI. V shed 8 bases and J shed 3 bases, with 19 bases lying between them. The CDR3 sequence: CASQPGAYSYYGYTF. CDR3 bases: TGTGCCAGCCAACCCGGGGCCTACTCTTACTATGGCTACACCTTC.

This clonotype turned up a few times. The genes are TRBV10-3 and TRBJ2-1; D may correspond to TRBD1 or TRBD2 (5 bases each). V lost 0 bases to trimming and J lost 6 bases, with 24 bases between them. CDR1 and CDR2 from the germline V gene are ENHRY and SYGVKD. The CDR3 is made up of 19 amino acids. The CDR3 DNA sequence: TGTGCCATCAGTGAGTCGGCCCCCACCGACGGGGCTGGTGGCAATGAGCAGTTCTTC. Protein product: CAISESAPTDGAGGNEQFF.

This clonotype has at least ten counts. The chain carries TRBV5-1 and TRBJ2-7; 7 positions match TRBD2. The J segment lost 4 bases and the V segment lost 0 bases, leaving 7 bases of the junction unmatched. The length of the CDR3 is 15 residues. CDR1 and CDR2 (germline): SGHRS, YFSETQ. The CDR3 loop is CASSLVAGVSYEQYF. The CDR3 DNA is TGCGCCAGCAGCTTGGTGGCGGGAGTTTCGTACGAGCAGTACTTC.

Worth noting for this clonotype: A read error is possible here, since a much larger clone lies one base away. The V call is TRBV13, the J call TRBJ2-2; 15 bases agree with TRBD2. Trimming removed 5 bases from V and 4 bases from J; junction bases left unmatched: 2. CDR3 length: 16 amino acids. Germline CDR1 reads PRHDT; CDR2 reads FYEKMQ (reference sequence). In DNA, the CDR3 is TGTGCCAGCAGCGCGGGACTAGCGGGAGGCACCGGGGAGCTGTTTTTT. Protein: CASSAGLAGGTGELFF.

This clonotype was seen ten or more times. This chain connects TRBV11-3 to TRBJ2-7; D unresolved. The CDR3 is 13 residues long. Germline V lookup: CDR1 SGHNT, CDR2 YENEEA. Trimming removed 1 base at V and 2 bases at J, with 6 bases between. CDR3 in DNA: TGTGCCAGCAGCTTAGGGATTCCCTACGAGCAGTACTTC. Translated: CASSLGIPYEQYF.

This clonotype has ten or more counts. V is TRBV12-3 or TRBV12-4 and J is TRBJ2-7, with D tentatively TRBD1 or TRBD2 (5 bases each). This CDR3 contains 17 residues. Deletions cut 6 bases from V and 5 bases from J, with 26 bases between. CDR3 region: CASSSTGTHSARNEQYF. Written as DNA, the CDR3 is TGTGCCAGCAGCTCAACCGGGACGCATTCCGCCCGCAACGAGCAGTACTTC.

This clonotype has just one count. The rearrangement links TRBV29-1 to TRBJ1-1, with D unresolved. Trimming removed 3 bases from V and 1 base from J, with 15 bases in between. This CDR3 spans 15 amino acids. In germline, CDR1 is SQVTM, CDR2 ANQGSEA. In DNA, the CDR3 is TGCAGCGTTGAGGGCGGCGGGAGTGGGAACACTGAAGCTTTCTTT. Protein: CSVEGGGSGNTEAFF. Drawing the rest from reference TRBV29-1 and TRBJ1-1, the complete variable domain is SAVISQKPSRDICQRGTSLTIQCQVDSQVTMMFWYRQQPGQSLTLIATANQGSEATYESGFVIDKFPISRPNLTFSTLTVSNMSPEDSSIYLCSVEGGGSGNTEAFFGQGTRLTVV.

V usage is TRBV20-1 and J usage is TRBJ2-1; D unclear. Matching the DNA end better, TRBJ2-7 makes the J call doubtful. Germline CDR1 and CDR2: DFQATT and SNEGSKA (reference sequence). CDR3 length equals 14 residues. The CDR3 DNA reads as TGCAGTGCTAGGCGTCTAATCTCCTACAATGAGCAGTACTTC. Its protein product is CSARRLISYNEQYF.

This clonotype appeared many times. The J gene is TRBJ2-7, the V gene TRBV3-1; 11 bases agree with TRBD2. CDR3 length: 13 amino acids. With V trimmed by 6 bases and J by 12 bases, 10 bases remained unmatched. The germline V gene encodes CDR1 LGHDT and CDR2 YNNKEL (reference sequence). Here the CDR3 reads CASSRQTSGRRYF. As DNA, the CDR3 is TGTGCCAGCAGTCGTCAAACTAGCGGGAGAAGGTACTTC.

This clonotype was found a few times. CDR3 DNA sequence: TGCAGCGTTGAGGCGGGAGGGCCAAGGAATGAGCAGTATTTT. Its protein product is CSVEAGGPRNEQYF. This sequence joins TRBV29-1 and TRBJ2-3, with 9 bases identical to TRBD2. Per germline, CDR1 SQVTM and CDR2 ANQGSEA. The CDR3 has 14 amino acids. With V trimmed by 3 bases and J by 11 bases, 12 bases remained unmatched.

In its sample, this clonotype was seen many times. V gene TRBV29-1 combines with J gene TRBJ1-1; D possibly corresponds to TRBD1 (5 bases). The germline CDR1 and CDR2 sequences are SQVTM and ANQGSEA. The CDR3 is 13 amino acids. V shed 6 bases and J shed 3 bases, with 14 bases lying between them. The CDR3 DNA follows: TGCAGCGTCCATCGGGGGAGGGACACTGAAGCTTTCTTT. As protein: CSVHRGRDTEAFF.

V gene TRBV29-1 combines with J gene TRBJ1-1; D may be TRBD1 (5 bases). Trimming cost V 1 base and J 0 bases, with 12 bases left between them. CDR3 length equals 15 residues. CDR1 and CDR2 (germline): SQVTM, ANQGSEA. The CDR3 bases are TGCAGCGTTGAAGGCCGTCCGGGACTGAACACTGAAGCTTTCTTT. It translates to CSVEGRPGLNTEAFF.

V gene TRBV14 combines with J gene TRBJ1-4, with D hard to call. Between the trimmed V and J ends, which lost 0 bases and 8 bases, there was a span of 13 bases. Germline V gene lookup returns CDR1 SGHDN and CDR2 FVKESK. This CDR3 is built from 15 residues. The CDR3 region has the DNA TGTGCCAGCAGCCAAGATGCGGGAATTCGGGAAAAACTGTTTTTT. It is translated as CASSQDAGIREKLFF.

This clonotype was recorded at least ten times. V gene TRBV10-2 combines with J gene TRBJ2-7; no clear D gene. Germline V gene lookup returns CDR1 WSHSY and CDR2 SAAADI. Trimming took 3 bases from V and 0 from J, leaving 9 bases between them. This CDR3 is built from 14 residues. The CDR3 sequence: CASSDTQDSYEQYF. The CDR3 coding sequence is TGCGCCAGCAGTGATACCCAGGACTCCTACGAGCAGTACTTC.

This clonotype was seen more than once but under ten times. The chain is built from TRBV3-1 and TRBJ1-1, with TRBD1 as a possible D gene (5 bases). V dropped 8 bases and J dropped 1 base, with 20 bases sitting between them. CDR3 length equals 16 residues. In germline, CDR1 is LGHDT, CDR2 YNNKEL (reference sequence). This chain's CDR3 is CASSPPIFQGNTEAFF. CDR3 bases: TGTGCCAGCTCACCCCCCATCTTCCAGGGGAACACTGAAGCTTTCTTT. Supplemented by reference TRBV3-1 and TRBJ1-1, the full variable domain reads DTAVSQTPKYLVTQMGNDKSIKCEQNLGHDTMYWYKQDSKKFLKIMFSYNNKELIINETVPNRFSPKSPDKAHLNLHINSLELGDSAVYFCASSPPIFQGNTEAFFGQGTRLTVV.

This clonotype was recorded many times. The V and J genes are TRBV2 and TRBJ2-7; 10 nucleotides match TRBD2. The J segment lost 5 bases and the V segment lost 5 bases, leaving 15 bases of the junction unmatched. CDR1 SNHLY and CDR2 FYNNEI come from the germline V gene. CDR3 length: 17 amino acids. For the CDR3, the DNA is TGTGCCAGCAGTTTCCAGCGGGAGGGTAGCCTTATACACGAGCAGTACTTC. Translation gives CASSFQREGSLIHEQYF.

V is TRBV20-1 and J is TRBJ1-1; the D gene is possibly TRBD1 (5 bases). CDR1 and CDR2 (germline): DFQATT, SNEGSKA (reference sequence). V was trimmed by 4 bases and J by 9 bases, leaving 9 bases between them. The CDR3 contains 10 residues. This CDR3 is CSAKPGQAFF. CDR3 DNA: TGCAGTGCTAAGCCGGGGCAAGCTTTCTTT.